This TCR beta chain comes out of a study of blood T cell repertoires in COVID-19. In the study overall: Sources were T cells, B-cell-depleted T cells, or PBMCs; the material itself was cDNA or gDNA.

Data came from immunoSEQ multiplex PCR; TCRdb stores just in-frame clones and leaves some out. The sample includes roughly 130,000 clones, about 80% of them seen just once. This clone was recorded many times. Germline V lookup: CDR1 MNHEY, CDR2 SMNVEV (reference sequence). CDR3 length equals 14 residues. Trimming shortened V by 3 bases and J by 5 bases, and 8 bases separated the two germline ends. The sequence was obtained from a man aged 55 to 69 with active or convalescent COVID-19. The sequencing sample was made of peripheral blood. The genes are TRBV27 and TRBJ1-6, with D uncertain. The CDR3 is CASSFTADNSPLHF. The CDR3 region has the DNA TGTGCCAGCAGTTTTACGGCGGATAATTCACCCCTCCACTTT.